This T cell receptor (beta chain) was identified during a study of T cells in Graves' hyperthyroidism and ophthalmopathy. On the study more broadly: Peripheral blood sampling occurred at initial diagnosis, before any treatment. General study results and limits: Peripheral blood also featured most of the thyroid clonotypes expanded above 0.001.

TCR beta CDR3 sequences were amplified from RNA transcripts. The HTBI set primed first-round TCR CDR3 RT-PCR. One entry per CDR3 protein results from TCRdb running MiXCR on the multiplex PCR reads. The profile shows approximately 870,000 distinct CDR3 sequences, around 38% of them singletons. About this clonotype itself: The antigen remains undetermined.

Looked up from germline, CDR1 is LNHDA and CDR2 is SQIVND (reference sequence). The ends were cut back, 3 bases at V and 4 bases at J, with 15 bases in the middle. This CDR3 contains 15 residues. Hyperthyroidism, newly diagnosed and lasting under 2 months, affected patients aged 18 to 65. The PBMCs studied were ones that came from 10 ml fresh peripheral blood. The rearrangement uses TRBV19 and TRBJ1-1, with no clear D. The TCR was taken from a man aged 18-30 years with Graves' hyperthyroidism. The sequenced sample consisted of blood. The CDR3 spells CASSITEAPLTEAFF. The CDR3, as DNA: TGTGCCAGTAGTATCACAGAAGCCCCACTCACTGAAGCTTTCTTT. The entire variable domain, with the rest obtained from reference TRBV19 and TRBJ1-1, is as follows: DGGITQSPKYLFRKEGQNVTLSCEQNLNHDAMYWYRQDPGQGLRLIYYSQIVNDFQKGDIAEGYSVSREKKESFPLTVTSAQKNPTAFYLCASSITEAPLTEAFFGQGTRLTVV.